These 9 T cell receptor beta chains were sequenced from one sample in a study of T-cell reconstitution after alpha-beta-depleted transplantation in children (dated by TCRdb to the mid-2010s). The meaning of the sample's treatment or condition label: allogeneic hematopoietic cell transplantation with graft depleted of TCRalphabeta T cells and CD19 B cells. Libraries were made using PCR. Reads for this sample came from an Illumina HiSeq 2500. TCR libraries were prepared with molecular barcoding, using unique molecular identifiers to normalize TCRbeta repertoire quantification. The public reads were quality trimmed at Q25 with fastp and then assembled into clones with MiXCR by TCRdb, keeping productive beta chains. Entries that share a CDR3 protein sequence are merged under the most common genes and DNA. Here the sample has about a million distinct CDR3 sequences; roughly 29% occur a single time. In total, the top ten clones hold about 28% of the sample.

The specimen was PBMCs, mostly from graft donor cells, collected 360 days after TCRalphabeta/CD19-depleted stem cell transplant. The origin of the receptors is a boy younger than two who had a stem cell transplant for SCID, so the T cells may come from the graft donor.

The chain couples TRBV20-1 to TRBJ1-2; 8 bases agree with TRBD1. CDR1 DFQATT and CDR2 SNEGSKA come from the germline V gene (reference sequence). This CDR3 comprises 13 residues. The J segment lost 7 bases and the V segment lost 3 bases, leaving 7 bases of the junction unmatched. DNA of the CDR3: TGCAGTGCTAGCAACAGGGGGAGGGCTGGCTACACCTTC. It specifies CSASNRGRAGYTF.

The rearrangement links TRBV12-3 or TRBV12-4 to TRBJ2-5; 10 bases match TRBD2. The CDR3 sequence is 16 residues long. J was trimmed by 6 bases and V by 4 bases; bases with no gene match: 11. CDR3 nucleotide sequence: TGTGCCAGCAGTTCACAACTAGCGGGGATCGAGAAGACCCAGTACTTC. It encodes CASSSQLAGIEKTQYF.

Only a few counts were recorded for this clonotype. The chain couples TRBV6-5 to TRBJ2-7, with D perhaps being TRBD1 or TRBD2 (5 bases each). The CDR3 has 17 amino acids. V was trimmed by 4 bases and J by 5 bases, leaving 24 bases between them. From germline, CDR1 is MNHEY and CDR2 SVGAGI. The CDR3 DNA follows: TGTGCCAGCAGTTCCCTTGCAAACGGGGCCCACGGGGACGAGCAGTACTTC. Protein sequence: CASSSLANGAHGDEQYF.

The CDR3 DNA is TGCAGTGCTAGAGAACCCAGGACCCGATTAAACTATGGCTACACCTTC. It encodes CSAREPRTRLNYGYTF. The V call is TRBV20-1, the J call TRBJ1-2; D is uncertain. Germline V gene sequence: CDR1 DFQATT, CDR2 SNEGSKA (reference sequence). V lost 0 bases and J 2 bases, leaving 16 bases between the germline ends. The CDR3 spans 16 residues.

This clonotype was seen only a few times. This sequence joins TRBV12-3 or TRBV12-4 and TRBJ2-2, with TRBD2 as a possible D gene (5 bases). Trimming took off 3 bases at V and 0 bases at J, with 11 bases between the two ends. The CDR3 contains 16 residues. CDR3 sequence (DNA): TGTGCCAGCAGTTTTCCTCCCGGGACGAACACCGGGGAGCTGTTTTTT. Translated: CASSFPPGTNTGELFF.

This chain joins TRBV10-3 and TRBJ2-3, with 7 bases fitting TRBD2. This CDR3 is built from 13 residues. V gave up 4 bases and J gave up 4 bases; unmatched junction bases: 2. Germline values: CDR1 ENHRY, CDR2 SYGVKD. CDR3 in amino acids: CAISATSADTQYF. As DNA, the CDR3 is TGTGCCATCAGTGCTACTAGCGCAGATACGCAGTATTTT.

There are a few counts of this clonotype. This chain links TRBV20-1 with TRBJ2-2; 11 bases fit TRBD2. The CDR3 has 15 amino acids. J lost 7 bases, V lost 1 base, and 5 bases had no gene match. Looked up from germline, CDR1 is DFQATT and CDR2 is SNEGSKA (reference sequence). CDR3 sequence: CSARGLAGGFGELFF. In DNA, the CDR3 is TGCAGTGCTAGAGGTCTAGCGGGGGGTTTCGGGGAGCTGTTTTTT.

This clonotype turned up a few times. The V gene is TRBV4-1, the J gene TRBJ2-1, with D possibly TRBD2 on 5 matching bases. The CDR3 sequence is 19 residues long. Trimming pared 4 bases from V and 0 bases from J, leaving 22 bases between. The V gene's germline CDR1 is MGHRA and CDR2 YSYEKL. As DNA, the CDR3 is TGCGCCAGCAGCCCTCTCCCGCGAGGGTGGGATCCCTCCTACAATGAGCAGTTCTTC. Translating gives CASSPLPRGWDPSYNEQFF.

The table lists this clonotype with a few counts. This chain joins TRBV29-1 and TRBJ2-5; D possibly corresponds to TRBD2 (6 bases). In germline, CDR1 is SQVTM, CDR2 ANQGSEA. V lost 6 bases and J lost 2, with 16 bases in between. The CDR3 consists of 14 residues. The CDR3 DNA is TGCAGCGTGTCTCGTCTGGCGGGGCAAGAGACCCAGTACTTC. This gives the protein CSVSRLAGQETQYF. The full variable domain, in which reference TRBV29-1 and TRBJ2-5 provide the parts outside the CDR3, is SAVISQKPSRDICQRGTSLTIQCQVDSQVTMMFWYRQQPGQSLTLIATANQGSEATYESGFVIDKFPISRPNLTFSTLTVSNMSPEDSSIYLCSVSRLAGQETQYFGPGTRLLVL.